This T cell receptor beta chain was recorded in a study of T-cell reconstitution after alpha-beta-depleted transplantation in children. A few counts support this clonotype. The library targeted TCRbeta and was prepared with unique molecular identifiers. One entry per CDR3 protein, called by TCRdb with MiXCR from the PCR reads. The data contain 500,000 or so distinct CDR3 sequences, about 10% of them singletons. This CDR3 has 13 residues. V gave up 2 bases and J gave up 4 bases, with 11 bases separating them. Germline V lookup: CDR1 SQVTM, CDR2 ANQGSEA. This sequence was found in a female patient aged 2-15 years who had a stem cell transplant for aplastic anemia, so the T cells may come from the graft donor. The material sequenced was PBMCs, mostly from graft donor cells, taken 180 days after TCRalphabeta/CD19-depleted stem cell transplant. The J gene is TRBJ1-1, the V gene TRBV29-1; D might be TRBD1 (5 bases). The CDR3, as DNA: TGCAGCGTTGAAAGGACGGGGGGCACTGAAGCTTTCTTT. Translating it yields CSVERTGGTEAFF.